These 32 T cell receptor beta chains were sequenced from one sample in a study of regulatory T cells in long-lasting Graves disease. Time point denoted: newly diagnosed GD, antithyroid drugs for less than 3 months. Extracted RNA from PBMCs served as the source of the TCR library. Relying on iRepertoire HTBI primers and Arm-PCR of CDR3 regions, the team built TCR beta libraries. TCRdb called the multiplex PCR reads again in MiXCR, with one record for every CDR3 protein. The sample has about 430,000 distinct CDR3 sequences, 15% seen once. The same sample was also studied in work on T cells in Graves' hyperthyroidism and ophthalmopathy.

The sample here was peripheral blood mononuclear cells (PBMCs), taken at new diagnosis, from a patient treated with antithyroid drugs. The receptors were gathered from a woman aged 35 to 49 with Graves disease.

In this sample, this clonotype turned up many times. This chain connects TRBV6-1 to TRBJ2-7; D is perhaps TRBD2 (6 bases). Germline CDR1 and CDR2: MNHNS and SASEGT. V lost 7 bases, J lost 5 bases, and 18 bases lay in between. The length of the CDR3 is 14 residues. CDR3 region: CASMGGGKGHEQYF. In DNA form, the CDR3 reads TGTGCCAGCATGGGTGGAGGGAAGGGTCACGAGCAGTACTTC.

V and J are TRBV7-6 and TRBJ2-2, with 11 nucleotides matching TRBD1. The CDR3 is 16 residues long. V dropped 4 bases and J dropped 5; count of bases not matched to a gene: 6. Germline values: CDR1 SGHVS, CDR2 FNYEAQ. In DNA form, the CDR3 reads TGTGCCAGCAGCTCCCAGGACAGGGGGCTGACCGGGGAGCTGTTTTTT. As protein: CASSSQDRGLTGELFF.

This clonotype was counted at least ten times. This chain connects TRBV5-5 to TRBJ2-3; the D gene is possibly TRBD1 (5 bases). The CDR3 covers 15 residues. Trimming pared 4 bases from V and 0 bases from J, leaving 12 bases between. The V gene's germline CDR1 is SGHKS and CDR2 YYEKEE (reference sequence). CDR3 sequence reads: CASSEDTFSTDTQYF. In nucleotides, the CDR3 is TGTGCCAGCAGCGAGGACACTTTCAGCACAGATACGCAGTATTTT.

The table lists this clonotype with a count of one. The CDR3 here is CASSDTSGYKELFF. CDR3 in DNA: TGTGCCAGCAGTGATACTAGCGGGTATAAAGAGCTGTTTTTT. The chain links TRBV12-3 or TRBV12-4 to TRBJ2-2; TRBD2 agrees at 9 bases. The CDR3 consists of 14 residues. The junction had 9 bases not matched to a gene; V was cut back by 5 bases and J by 11 bases.

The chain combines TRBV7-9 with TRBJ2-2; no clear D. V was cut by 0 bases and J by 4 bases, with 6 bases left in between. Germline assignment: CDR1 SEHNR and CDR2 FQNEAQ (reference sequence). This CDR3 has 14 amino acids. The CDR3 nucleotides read TGTGCCAGCAGCTTAGCTGGAAGCACCGGGGAGCTGTTTTTT. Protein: CASSLAGSTGELFF. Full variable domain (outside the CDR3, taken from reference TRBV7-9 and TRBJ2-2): DTGVSQNPRHKITKRGQNVTFRCDPISEHNRLYWYRQTLGQGPEFLTYFQNEAQLEKSRLLSDRFSAERPKGSFSTLEIQRTEQGDSAMYLCASSLAGSTGELFFGEGSRLTVL.

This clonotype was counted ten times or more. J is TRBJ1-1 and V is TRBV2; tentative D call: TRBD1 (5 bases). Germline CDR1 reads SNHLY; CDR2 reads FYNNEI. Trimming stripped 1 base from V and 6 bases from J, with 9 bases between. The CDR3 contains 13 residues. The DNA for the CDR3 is TGTGCCAGCAGTGAAGGGGGCGCGGCTGAAGCTTTCTTT. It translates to CASSEGGAAEAFF. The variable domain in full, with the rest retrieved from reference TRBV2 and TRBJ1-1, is EPEVTQTPSHQVTQMGQEVILRCVPISNHLYFYWYRQILGQKVEFLVSFYNNEISEKSEIFDDQFSVERPDGSNFTLKIRSTKLEDSAMYFCASSEGGAAEAFFGQGTRLTVV.

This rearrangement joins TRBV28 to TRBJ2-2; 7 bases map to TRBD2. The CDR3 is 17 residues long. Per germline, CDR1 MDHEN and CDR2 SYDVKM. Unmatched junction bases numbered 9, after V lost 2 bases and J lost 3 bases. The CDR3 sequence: CASSLLSSGPYTGELFF. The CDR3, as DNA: TGTGCCAGCAGTTTACTATCTAGCGGACCCTACACCGGGGAGCTGTTTTTT.

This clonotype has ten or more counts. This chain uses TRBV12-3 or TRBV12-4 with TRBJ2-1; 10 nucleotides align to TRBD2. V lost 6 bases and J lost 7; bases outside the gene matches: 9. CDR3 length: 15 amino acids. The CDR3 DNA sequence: TGTGCCAGCAGCCAACTAGCGGGAAGGGGGAATGAGCAGTTCTTC. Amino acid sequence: CASSQLAGRGNEQFF.

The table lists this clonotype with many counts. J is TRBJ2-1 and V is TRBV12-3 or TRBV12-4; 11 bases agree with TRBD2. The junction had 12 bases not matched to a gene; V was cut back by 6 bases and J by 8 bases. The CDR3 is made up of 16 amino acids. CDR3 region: CASSMGGGTSGYEQFF. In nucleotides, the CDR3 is TGTGCCAGCAGCATGGGAGGGGGGACTAGCGGCTATGAGCAGTTCTTC.

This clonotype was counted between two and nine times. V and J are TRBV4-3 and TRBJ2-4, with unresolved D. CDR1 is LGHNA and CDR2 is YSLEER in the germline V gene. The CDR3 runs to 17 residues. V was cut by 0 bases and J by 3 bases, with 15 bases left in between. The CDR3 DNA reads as TGCGCCAGCAGCCAAGATCCCCCACCAGCCGACAAAAACATTCAGTACTTC. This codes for CASSQDPPPADKNIQYF.

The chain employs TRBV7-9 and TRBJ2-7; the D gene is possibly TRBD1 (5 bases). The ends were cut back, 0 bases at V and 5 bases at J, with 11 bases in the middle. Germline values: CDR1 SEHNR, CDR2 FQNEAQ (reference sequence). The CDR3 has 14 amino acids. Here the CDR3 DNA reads TGTGCCAGCAGCTTAGCGGGCTTAGGGGACGAGCAGTACTTC. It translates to CASSLAGLGDEQYF.

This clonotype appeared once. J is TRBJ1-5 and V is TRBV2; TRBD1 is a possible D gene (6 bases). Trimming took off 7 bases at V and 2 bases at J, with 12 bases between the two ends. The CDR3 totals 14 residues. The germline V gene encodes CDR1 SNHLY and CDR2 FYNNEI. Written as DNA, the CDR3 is TGTGCCAGCAAGGGGGGAAGCGGCAATCAGCCCCAGCATTTT. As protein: CASKGGSGNQPQHF.

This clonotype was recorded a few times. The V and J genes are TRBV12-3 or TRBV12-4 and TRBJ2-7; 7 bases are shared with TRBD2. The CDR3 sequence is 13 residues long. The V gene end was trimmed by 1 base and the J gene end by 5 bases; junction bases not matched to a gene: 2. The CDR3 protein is CASSLGTRDEQYF. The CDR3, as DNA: TGTGCCAGCAGTTTAGGGACTAGAGACGAGCAGTACTTC.

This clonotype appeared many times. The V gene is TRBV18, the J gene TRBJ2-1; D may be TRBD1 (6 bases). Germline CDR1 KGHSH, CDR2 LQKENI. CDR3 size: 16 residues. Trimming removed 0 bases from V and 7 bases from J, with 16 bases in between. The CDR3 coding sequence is TGTGCCAGCTCACCACCCGTAGGGGGTCGGGGAAATGAGCAGTTCTTC. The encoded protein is CASSPPVGGRGNEQFF.

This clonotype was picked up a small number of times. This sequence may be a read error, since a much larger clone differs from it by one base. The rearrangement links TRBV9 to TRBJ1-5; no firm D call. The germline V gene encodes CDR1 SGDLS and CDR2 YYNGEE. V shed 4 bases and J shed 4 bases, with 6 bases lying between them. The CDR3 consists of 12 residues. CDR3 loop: CASSLENQPQHF. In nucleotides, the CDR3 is TGTGCCAGCAGCTTAGAGAATCAGCCCCAGCATTTT. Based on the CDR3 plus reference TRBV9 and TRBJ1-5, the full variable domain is DSGVTQTPKHLITATGQRVTLRCSPRSGDLSVYWYQQSLDQGLQFLIQYYNGEERAKGNILERFSAQQFPDLHSELNLSSLELGDSALYFCASSLENQPQHFGDGTRLSIL.

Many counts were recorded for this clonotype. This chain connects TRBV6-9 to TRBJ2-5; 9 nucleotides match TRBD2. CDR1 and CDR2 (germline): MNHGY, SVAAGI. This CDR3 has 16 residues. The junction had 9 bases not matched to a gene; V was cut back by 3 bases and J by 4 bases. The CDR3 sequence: CASSYRLAGVGETQYF. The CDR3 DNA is TGTGCCAGCAGTTACCGATTAGCGGGAGTAGGAGAGACCCAGTACTTC.

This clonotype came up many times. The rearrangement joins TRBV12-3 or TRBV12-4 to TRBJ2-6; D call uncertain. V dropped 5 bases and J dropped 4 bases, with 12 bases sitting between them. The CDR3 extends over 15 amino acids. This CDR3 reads CASSPLASGANVLTF. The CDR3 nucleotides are TGTGCCAGCAGTCCCCTTGCGTCCGGGGCCAACGTCCTGACTTTC.

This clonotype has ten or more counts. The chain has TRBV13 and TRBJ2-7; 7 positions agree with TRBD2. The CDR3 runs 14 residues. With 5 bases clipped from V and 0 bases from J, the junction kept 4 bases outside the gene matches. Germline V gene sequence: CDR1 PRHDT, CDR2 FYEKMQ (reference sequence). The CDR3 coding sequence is TGTGCCAGCAGCCAAAGGACTAGCTCCTACGAGCAGTACTTC. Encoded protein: CASSQRTSSYEQYF.

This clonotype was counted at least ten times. The CDR3 DNA reads as TGTGCCAGCAGTTCCCAGACGGGACTAGCGGCTTACAATGAGCAGTTCTTC. Residues: CASSSQTGLAAYNEQFF. V and J are TRBV28 and TRBJ2-1; 11 bases map to TRBD2. The CDR3 runs to 17 residues. J gave up 4 bases and V 4 bases, and 9 bases lay outside the gene matches. The germline V gene encodes CDR1 MDHEN and CDR2 SYDVKM.

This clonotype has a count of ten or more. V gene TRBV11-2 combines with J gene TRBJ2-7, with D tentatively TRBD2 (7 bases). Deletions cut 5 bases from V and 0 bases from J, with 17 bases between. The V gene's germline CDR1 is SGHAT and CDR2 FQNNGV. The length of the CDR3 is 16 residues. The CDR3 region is CASSPWGGRASYEQYF. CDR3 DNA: TGTGCCAGCAGCCCTTGGGGGGGCAGGGCCTCCTACGAGCAGTACTTC.

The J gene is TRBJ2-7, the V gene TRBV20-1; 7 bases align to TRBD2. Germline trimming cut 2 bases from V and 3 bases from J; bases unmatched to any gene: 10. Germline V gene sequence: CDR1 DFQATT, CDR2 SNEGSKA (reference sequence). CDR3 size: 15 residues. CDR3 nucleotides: TGCAGTGCTAGAACGACTAGCCAAGGTATCTACGAGCAGTACTTC. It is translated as CSARTTSQGIYEQYF.

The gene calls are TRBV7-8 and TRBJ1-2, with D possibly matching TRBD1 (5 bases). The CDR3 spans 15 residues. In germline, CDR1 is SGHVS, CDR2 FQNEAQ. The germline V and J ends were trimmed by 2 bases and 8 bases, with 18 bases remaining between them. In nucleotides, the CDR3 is TGTGCCAGCAGCTTATCTTTAGGGGAAACGAGGGGCTACACCTTC. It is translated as CASSLSLGETRGYTF.

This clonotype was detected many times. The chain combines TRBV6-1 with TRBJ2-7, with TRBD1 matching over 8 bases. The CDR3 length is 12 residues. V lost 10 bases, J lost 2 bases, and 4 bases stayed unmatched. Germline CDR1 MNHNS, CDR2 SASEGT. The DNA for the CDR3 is TGTGCCACCGGGACAGGCGCCTACGAGCAGTACTTC. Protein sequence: CATGTGAYEQYF.

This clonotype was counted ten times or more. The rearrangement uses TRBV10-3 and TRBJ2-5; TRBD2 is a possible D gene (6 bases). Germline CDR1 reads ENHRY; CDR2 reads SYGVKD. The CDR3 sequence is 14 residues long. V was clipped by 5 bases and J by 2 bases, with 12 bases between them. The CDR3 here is CAISTPGLQETQYF. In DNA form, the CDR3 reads TGTGCCATCAGTACTCCGGGACTGCAAGAGACCCAGTACTTC.

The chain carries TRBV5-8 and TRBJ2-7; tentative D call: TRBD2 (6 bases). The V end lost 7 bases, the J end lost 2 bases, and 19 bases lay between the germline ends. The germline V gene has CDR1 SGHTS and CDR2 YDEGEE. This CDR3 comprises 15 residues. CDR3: CASSPPAGRAYEQYF. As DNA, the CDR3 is TGTGCCAGCTCGCCACCAGCCGGGAGAGCCTACGAGCAGTACTTC.

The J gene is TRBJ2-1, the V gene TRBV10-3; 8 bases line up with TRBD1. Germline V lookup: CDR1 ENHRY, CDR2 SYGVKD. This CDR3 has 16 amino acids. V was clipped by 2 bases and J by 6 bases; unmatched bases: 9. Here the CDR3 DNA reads TGTGCCATCAGTGAGCCGGACAGGGATCGGGTCAATGAGCAGTTCTTC. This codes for CAISEPDRDRVNEQFF.

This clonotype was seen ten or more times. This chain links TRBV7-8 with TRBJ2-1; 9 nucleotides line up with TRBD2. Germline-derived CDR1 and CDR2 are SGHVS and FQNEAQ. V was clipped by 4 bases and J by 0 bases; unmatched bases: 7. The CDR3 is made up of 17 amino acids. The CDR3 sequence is CASSSVTSGFSYNEQFF. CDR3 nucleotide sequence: TGTGCCAGCAGCTCCGTAACTAGCGGGTTCTCCTACAATGAGCAGTTCTTC.

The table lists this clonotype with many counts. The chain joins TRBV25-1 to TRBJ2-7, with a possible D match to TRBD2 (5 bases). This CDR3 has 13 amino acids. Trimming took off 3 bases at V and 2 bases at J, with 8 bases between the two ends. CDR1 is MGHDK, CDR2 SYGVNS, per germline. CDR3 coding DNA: TGTGCCAGCAGTGACCACGGGACCTACGAGCAGTACTTC. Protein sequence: CASSDHGTYEQYF.

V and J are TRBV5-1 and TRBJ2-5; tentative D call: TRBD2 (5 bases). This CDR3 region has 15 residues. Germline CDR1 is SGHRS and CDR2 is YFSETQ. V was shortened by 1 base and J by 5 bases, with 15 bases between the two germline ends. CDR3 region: CASSLMARVSETQYF. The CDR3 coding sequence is TGCGCCAGCAGCTTGATGGCGCGGGTCTCGGAGACCCAGTACTTC.

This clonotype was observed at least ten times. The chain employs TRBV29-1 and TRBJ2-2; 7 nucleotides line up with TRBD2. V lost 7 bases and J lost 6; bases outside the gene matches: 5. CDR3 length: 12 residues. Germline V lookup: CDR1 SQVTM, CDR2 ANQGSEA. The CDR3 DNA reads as TGCAGCGCGACCGCGGGAGCCGGGGAGCTGTTTTTT. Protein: CSATAGAGELFF.

Here the CDR3 reads CASSYSRKTPTGELFF. CDR3 in DNA: TGTGCCAGCAGTTACAGCCGTAAAACACCGACCGGGGAGCTGTTTTTT. This chain links TRBV6-2 or TRBV6-3 with TRBJ2-2; D gene uncertain. Germline V CDR1 and CDR2: MNHEY, SVGEGT. With 2 bases removed from V and 5 bases from J, the gap between germline ends came to 15 bases. The length of the CDR3 is 16 residues.

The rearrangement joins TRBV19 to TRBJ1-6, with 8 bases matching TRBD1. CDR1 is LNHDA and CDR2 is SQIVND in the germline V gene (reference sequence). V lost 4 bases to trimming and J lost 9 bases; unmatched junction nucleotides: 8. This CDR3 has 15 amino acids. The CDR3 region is CASSSSGQGASPLHF. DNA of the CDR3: TGTGCCAGTAGTAGCTCCGGACAGGGTGCTTCACCCCTCCACTTT.